The clone carrying this T cell receptor (beta chain) appeared a single time. The sample comes from a study of blood T cell repertoires in COVID-19. Study-wide background: Researchers got acute and convalescent COVID-19 samples from the United States, Italy and Spain.

Authors' methods: Reference gene primer amplification in the assay estimated nucleated cell counts. This table comes from immunoSEQ multiplex PCR, and its TCRdb copy is limited to in-frame clones, with some not included. That table furnishes V, J and clone size, whereas the DNA furnished D and trimming. The data hold 190,000 or so clones, with 70% to 90% observed a single time. The CDR3 is 14 residues long. Trimming took 2 bases from V and 4 from J, leaving 10 bases between them. Per the germline V gene, CDR1 is SGDLS and CDR2 is YYNGEE. The sequencing sample was made of peripheral blood. The V gene is TRBV9, the J gene TRBJ1-3; no reliable D call. This clonotype was obtained from a man in his forties with active or convalescent COVID-19. CDR3 coding DNA: TGTGCCAGCAGCGTGTACAACCAGGGAAACACCATATATTTT. Protein product: CASSVYNQGNTIYF. Full variable domain (outside the CDR3, taken from reference TRBV9 and TRBJ1-3): DSGVTQTPKHLITATGQRVTLRCSPRSGDLSVYWYQQSLDQGLQFLIQYYNGEERAKGNILERFSAQQFPDLHSELNLSSLELGDSALYFCASSVYNQGNTIYFGEGSWLTVV.